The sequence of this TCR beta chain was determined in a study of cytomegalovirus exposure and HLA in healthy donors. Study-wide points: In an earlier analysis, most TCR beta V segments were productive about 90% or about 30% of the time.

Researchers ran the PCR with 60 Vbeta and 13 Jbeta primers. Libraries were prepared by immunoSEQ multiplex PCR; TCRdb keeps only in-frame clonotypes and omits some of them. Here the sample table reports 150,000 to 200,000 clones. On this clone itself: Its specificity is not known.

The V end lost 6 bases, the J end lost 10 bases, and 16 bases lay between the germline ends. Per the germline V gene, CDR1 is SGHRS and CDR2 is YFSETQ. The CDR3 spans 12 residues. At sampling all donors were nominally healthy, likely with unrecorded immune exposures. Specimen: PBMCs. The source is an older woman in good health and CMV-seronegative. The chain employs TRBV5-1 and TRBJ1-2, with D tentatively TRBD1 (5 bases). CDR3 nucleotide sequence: TGCGCCAGCACCTCCCGGGGGTTGGACTACACCTTC. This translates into CASTSRGLDYTF. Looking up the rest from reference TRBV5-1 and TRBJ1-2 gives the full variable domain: KAGVTQTPRYLIKTRGQQVTLSCSPISGHRSVSWYQQTPGQGLQFLFEYFSETQRNKGNFPGRFSGRQFSNSRSEMNVSTLELGDSALYLCASTSRGLDYTFGSGTRLTVV.